The T cell receptor (beta chain) under discussion was sequenced for a study of blood T cells in healthy people across ages. As for the study in general: About one barcoded beta molecule per two T cells came from capture by template switching.

Study-level findings and limits: Donor CMV status, an unknown factor, possibly confounded changes in expanded clonotypes.

On this clonotype itself: Its target is unknown.

No fewer than 5.5 micrograms of total RNA were isolated from every sample. Trimming cost V 5 bases and J 0 bases, with 12 bases left between them. The CDR3 length is 15 residues. Germline loops: CDR1 MNHEY, CDR2 SVGAGI. The second PCR ran about 6 to 12 cycles with a sample-barcoded 5' primer and J-beta primers. Each TCR beta cDNA got a 12-nucleotide random molecular identifier. TCRdb used MiXCR to reprocess the 5' RACE reads, holding one entry per CDR3 protein. The data show approximately 290,000 distinct CDR3 sequences, 25% to 30% seen once. The rearrangement uses TRBV6-5 and TRBJ2-3; D is unclear. The sequencing sample was made of blood. The receptor's source is a woman in her seventies in good health. CDR3 in amino acids: CASSRSMASTDTQYF. CDR3 coding DNA: TGTGCCAGCAGTCGATCCATGGCAAGCACAGATACGCAGTATTTT.